In its sample, the clone carrying this T cell receptor beta chain was seen a few times. Its antigen remains unidentified. The data derive from a study of identical twins. Points from the study as a whole: The degree of excess twin sharing was weaker in beta out-of-frame sequences. Low generation probability was overrepresented in out-of-frame alpha sequences shared by twins. Out-of-frame sharing of TCR alpha in monozygotic twins was underestimated by models.

The V gene lost 4 bases and the J gene lost 2 bases, with 15 bases spanning the gap. Per the germline V gene, CDR1 is DFQATT and CDR2 is SNEGSKA (reference sequence). The CDR3 has 14 amino acids. A universal primer site was created by template switching, with the cDNA bearing unique molecular identifiers. Each CDR3 protein is one row after TCRdb ran MiXCR on the 5' RACE reads. The repertoire holds about 530,000 distinct CDR3 sequences, with about 20% as singletons. This same sample was also part of a study on yellow fever vaccine responses in identical twins.

The chain uses TRBV20-1 and TRBJ2-7, with D perhaps TRBD2 (6 bases). The TCR originated in a woman between 18 and 30 years old in good health. Sequencing was performed on CD4+ T cells sorted from blood. The CDR3 sequence: CSATTSGGAYEQYF. The CDR3 DNA follows: TGCAGTGCTACCACCAGCGGAGGGGCCTACGAGCAGTACTTC.